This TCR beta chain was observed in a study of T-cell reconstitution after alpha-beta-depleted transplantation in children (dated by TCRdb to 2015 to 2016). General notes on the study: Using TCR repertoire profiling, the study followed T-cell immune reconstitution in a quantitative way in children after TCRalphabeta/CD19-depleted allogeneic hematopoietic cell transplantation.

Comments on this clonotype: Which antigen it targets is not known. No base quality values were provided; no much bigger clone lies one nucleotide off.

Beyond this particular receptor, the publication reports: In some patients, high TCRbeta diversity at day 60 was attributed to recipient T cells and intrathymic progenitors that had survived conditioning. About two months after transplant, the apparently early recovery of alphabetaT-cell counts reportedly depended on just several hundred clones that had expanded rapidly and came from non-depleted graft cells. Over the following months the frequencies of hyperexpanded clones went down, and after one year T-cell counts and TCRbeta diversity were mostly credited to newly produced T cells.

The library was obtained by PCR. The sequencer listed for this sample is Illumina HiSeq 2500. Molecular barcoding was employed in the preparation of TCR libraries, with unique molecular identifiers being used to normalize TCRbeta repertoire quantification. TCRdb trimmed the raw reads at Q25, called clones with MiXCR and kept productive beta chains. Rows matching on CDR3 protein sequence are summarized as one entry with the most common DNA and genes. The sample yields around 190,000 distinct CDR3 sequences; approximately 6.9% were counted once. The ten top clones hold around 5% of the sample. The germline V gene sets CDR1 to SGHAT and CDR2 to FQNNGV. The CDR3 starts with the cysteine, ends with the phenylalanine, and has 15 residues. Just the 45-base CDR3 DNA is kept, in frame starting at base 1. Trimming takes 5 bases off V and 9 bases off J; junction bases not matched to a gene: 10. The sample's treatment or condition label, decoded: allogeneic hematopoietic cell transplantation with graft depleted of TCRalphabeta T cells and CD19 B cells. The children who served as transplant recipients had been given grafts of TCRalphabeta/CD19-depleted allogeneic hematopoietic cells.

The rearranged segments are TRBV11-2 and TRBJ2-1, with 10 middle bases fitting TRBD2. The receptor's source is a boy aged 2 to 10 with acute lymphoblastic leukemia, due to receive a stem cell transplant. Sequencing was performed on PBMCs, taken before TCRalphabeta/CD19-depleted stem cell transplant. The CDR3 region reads CASSPPPSGRVEQFF. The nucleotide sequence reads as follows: TGTGCCAGCAGCCCCCCGCCTAGCGGGAGAGTTGAGCAGTTCTTC.